This TCR beta chain was sequenced during a study of naive and memory T cell subsets. As concerns this clonotype: Its matching antigen is unknown.

Cells stained for CD3, CD4, CD8, CD45RA, CD27 and viability were sorted into four CD45RA/CD27 subsets. General observations from the study: TCR abundance followed a power law differing between naive and memory subsets. TCR counts from RNA may reflect activation-linked expression changes. Especially in CD8 cells, naive repertoires contained a few larger clonotypes, possibly CD45RA-re-expressing memory cells. Over 95% of naive TCR sequences appeared only once after error correction, unlike memory subsets.

An equimolar mix of two oligonucleotides served as the beta constant-region primer for TRBC1 and TRBC2. Ligated cDNA was amplified by four rounds of PCR with nested alpha and beta constant-region primers and SP2. Each CDR3 protein gets one entry after TCRdb re-called the UMI-ligation and nested PCR reads with MiXCR. Of about 99,000 distinct CDR3 sequences listed, roughly 14% are singletons. Trimming shortened V by 5 bases and J by 1 base, and 14 bases separated the two germline ends. From germline, CDR1 is SGHAT and CDR2 FQDESV (reference sequence). The length of the CDR3 is 15 residues. This TCR derives from a human donor in good health. This chain uses TRBV11-1 with TRBJ1-1; D is unresolved. Sequencing was performed on naive CD8+ T cells from blood. The CDR3 protein is CASSQTDLPNTEAFF. The CDR3 DNA is TGTGCCAGCAGCCAGACCGATTTGCCGAACACTGAAGCTTTCTTT.